Described below is a single T cell receptor beta chain sequence and its context. This clonotype was seen many times. This clone's antigen is unknown. Base qualities were left out, and no much larger clone turns up one base away. The sample is drawn from a study of Graves' ophthalmopathy and Graves' hyperthyroidism (dated by TCRdb to the late 2010s). About the full investigation: Peripheral blood was collected at initial diagnosis, before any treatment. The study used signatures of the TCR beta repertoire to tell Graves' ophthalmopathy apart from Graves' hyperthyroidism and to predict which patients would progress to ophthalmopathy. In total, some 140 blood samples were TCR-sequenced: around 42 ophthalmopathy, roughly 77 hyperthyroidism and approximately 17 hyperthyroidism-to-ophthalmopathy patients. To explore V-J signatures that separate ophthalmopathy from hyperthyroidism, a discovery set of about a hundred patients was enrolled, consisting of more than 40 with ophthalmopathy and some 59 with stable hyperthyroidism. An independent validation cohort comprised fewer than 20 hyperthyroidism patients and 17 patients who later progressed from hyperthyroidism to ophthalmopathy. In about six hyperthyroidism patients, the T-cell repertoire of thyroid tissue was compared with the T-cell repertoire of blood. Once sampling was done, hyperthyroidism patients were given methimazole at a starting dose of 30 mg daily, while ophthalmopathy patients were given high-dose intravenous methylprednisolone. The 100 discovery patients were randomly divided into training and test sets at a 7:3 ratio. Study-level results and caveats: Most of the expanded thyroid clonotypes with a frequency above 0.001 were also detected in blood, and it was suggested that the thyroid immune response may be reflected by blood repertoires. Sample size was not statistically predetermined, and group allocation was not concealed from the investigators. In cross-validation, the 13-signature model distinguished ophthalmopathy from stable hyperthyroidism with nearly 90% sensitivity and 81% to 82% specificity, while in the test set the corresponding values were approximately 79% and 70%. In validation, the model predicted ophthalmopathy progression with about 70% sensitivity and roughly 72% specificity; more than ten predicted patients were CT-confirmed with GO in a median of about 6.2 months.

For repertoire sequencing, TCR beta CDR3 regions were amplified from RNA transcripts. A first-round RT-PCR used HTBI primers with the Qiagen OneStep RT-PCR kit, followed by a second-round multiplex PCR, size selection and purification. Libraries were sequenced on an Illumina HiSeq2000 using paired-end 100 bp reads. In the paper's pipeline: SOAPnuke was used to process the reads, removing any read that contained adapters or uncalled bases, had a mean Phred below 15, or lacked an exact match to the constant primer or identifier. COPE v1.2.5 was used to merge the high-quality paired reads. Each unique nucleotide sequence was treated as a clonotype, and MiTCR v1.1 was used to align the clonotypes to the IMGT TRB V, D and J references. The analysis was limited to V-J combinations with a frequency above 0.0001, which together covered 99.2% of the repertoires. For each V-J combination, a TCR clonal expansion and chaos score was defined as F50 clonal expansion divided by the chaos observed in the TCRdist matrix. Welch's t-statistics and random forest were used to reduce features to more than ten V-J combinations, which were fed into a naive Bayes classifier. The Morisita-Horn index was used to measure how similar the thyroid and blood repertoires were. TCRdb reworked the public reads: Q25 trimming with fastp, MiXCR clone assembly, productive beta chains retained. Records with the same CDR3 protein are collapsed into one entry carrying the most frequent genes and DNA. V and J calls and clone size were set by TCRdb, not the authors. Across this sample there are hundreds of thousands of distinct CDR3 sequences, with approximately 21% seen only once. The leading ten clones occupy approximately 6.5% of the sample.

Hyperthyroidism was defined as stable when no progression to ophthalmopathy occurred within 18 months of follow-up. The hyperthyroidism patients were 18 to 65 years old and newly diagnosed, with a disease duration of less than 2 months. Patients with other autoimmune diseases, uncontrolled infections, pregnancy or lactation were excluded. Clinical symptoms, serum thyroxine, TRAb, thyroid ultrasound and orbital computed tomography formed the basis of the diagnosis. Using Ficoll-Paque density gradient centrifugation, PBMCs were isolated from less than 11 ml of fresh peripheral blood. Total RNA was extracted using Trizol reagent, and RNA quality was checked on an Agilent 2100 Bioanalyzer. The sequenced sample consisted of peripheral blood. This receptor was obtained from a young woman with stable Graves' hyperthyroidism. Some clones in this sample may be carry-over from other donors' samples. Donor details come from another sample of the same person, matched by shared clones.

The DNA sequence is TGTGCCAGCAGTTACAGTTTCGGGACAGCAGGATCACCCCTCCACTTT. This yields the protein CASSYSFGTAGSPLHF. Recombination linked TRBV6-5 to TRBJ1-6, with 7 central nucleotides matching TRBD1. From a lookup of the germline V gene, CDR1 and CDR2 are MNHEY and SVGAGI. V lost 2 bases and J lost 10 bases, and the count of bases not matched to a germline gene is 11. There are 16 amino acids in the CDR3, from cysteine to phenylalanine inclusive. Only CDR3 DNA remains: 48 bases, in frame from the first base.